A single sample gave rise to the 32 T cell receptor beta chains below, sequenced in a study of vaccination effects on CD4 cells after COVID-19. Pools of viral peptides were used by the ViraFEST assay to expand antigen-specific CD4+ T cells ahead of sequencing. Once cultured for approximately ten days, the cells underwent separation to obtain CD4+ T cells. Negative nucleocapsid antibody tests before and after vaccination confirmed no previous SARS-CoV-2 infection. Using immunoSEQ multiplex PCR, the repertoire was profiled, and TCRdb retains in-frame clones only, with some absent. Of just under 65,000 clones in the sample, about 79% were seen once. These TCRs' antigens remain unknown. Specimen: CD4+ T cells from PBMCs cultured with HCoV-OC43 spike peptides, collected before COVID-19 vaccination. The subset: HCoV-OC43 spike overlapping peptide pool stimulation. The receptors originated from a human donor who received a COVID-19 vaccine.

This chain connects TRBV7-6 to TRBJ1-6, with D perhaps TRBD1 (6 bases). The CDR3 has 15 residues. Germline V CDR1 and CDR2: SGHVS, FNYEAQ. V lost 5 bases, J lost 4 bases, and 12 bases lay in between. The CDR3 DNA is TGTGCCAGCAGCCGTGACAGGAGTTATAATTCACCCCTCCACTTT. This gives the protein CASSRDRSYNSPLHF.

This clone was seen only once. The rearrangement uses TRBV30 and TRBJ1-2; D unclear. Trimming removed 5 bases at V and 3 bases at J, with 7 bases between. This CDR3 has 11 residues. The germline CDR1 and CDR2 sequences are GTSNPN and SVGIG (reference sequence). The CDR3 region is CAWGRDYGYTF. The CDR3 DNA reads TGTGCCTGGGGGAGAGACTATGGCTACACCTTC.

The chain recombines TRBV6-5 with TRBJ1-2, with D maybe TRBD1 (5 bases). The CDR3 extends over 15 amino acids. Per the germline V gene, CDR1 is MNHEY and CDR2 is SVGAGI. V was trimmed by 5 bases and J by 4 bases, leaving 17 bases between them. CDR3 residues: CASSPGLWNFYGYTF. The CDR3 region has the DNA TGTGCCAGCAGTCCAGGGCTCTGGAACTTCTATGGCTACACCTTC.

On this clone itself: Germline is not matched at one junction end, which may reflect a read error. The chain has TRBV28 and TRBJ1-6; 8 bases map to TRBD1. The CDR3 is made up of 15 amino acids. CDR1 and CDR2 (germline): MDHEN, SYDVKM. The CDR3 coding sequence is TGTGCCAGCACTTTACAGGGGGGAGATAATTCACCCCTCCACTTT. Encoded protein: CASTLQGGDNSPLHF.

The chain has TRBV6-6 and TRBJ1-1, with D possibly TRBD1 on 6 matching bases. This CDR3 contains 14 residues. CDR1 and CDR2 (germline): MNHNY, SVGAGI (reference sequence). V lost 5 bases, J lost 5 bases, and 15 bases lay in between. CDR3 amino acids: CASSTGGAGTEAFF. The CDR3 bases are TGTGCCAGCAGTACGGGGGGGGCGGGTACTGAAGCTTTCTTT.

The V and J genes are TRBV27 and TRBJ2-7; 10 positions match TRBD1. V shed 5 bases and J 4 bases; nucleotides not matched to a gene: 14. This CDR3 has 17 amino acids. Germline assignment: CDR1 MNHEY and CDR2 SMNVEV (reference sequence). The CDR3 bases are TGTGCCAGCAGTCGACGCCCACCGGGACAGGGGTCTTACGAGCAGTACGTC. Amino acids: CASSRRPPGQGSYEQYV.

This chain links TRBV5-1 with TRBJ2-1, with 10 positions matching TRBD2. There are 15 residues in the CDR3. J gave up 2 bases and V 4 bases, and 3 bases lay outside the gene matches. Germline V gene data show CDR1 as SGHRS and CDR2 as YFSETQ. CDR3 sequence reads: CASSSGGAAYNEQFF. CDR3 bases: TGCGCCAGCAGCAGCGGGGGGGCCGCCTACAATGAGCAGTTCTTC.

The V call is TRBV11-3, the J call TRBJ2-1; 9 bases map to TRBD1. CDR1 is SGHNT, CDR2 YENEEA, per germline. The V gene end was trimmed by 2 bases and the J gene end by 7 bases; junction bases not matched to a gene: 6. The CDR3 spans 15 residues. CDR3 nucleotide sequence: TGTGCCAGCAGCTTAATGGGACAGGGAACGAATGAGCAGTTCTTC. It specifies CASSLMGQGTNEQFF.

This clone appeared once. The CDR3 nucleotides are TGTGCCAGCAGCTTGTTCGGAGGAGACTCTCATAATGAAAAACTGTTTTTT. This sequence encodes CASSLFGGDSHNEKLFF. V gene TRBV5-8 combines with J gene TRBJ1-4; D ambiguous. V was shortened by 1 base and J by 4 bases, with 17 bases between the two germline ends. Germline loops: CDR1 SGHTS, CDR2 YDEGEE. The CDR3 has 17 residues.

This rearrangement joins TRBV18 to TRBJ2-3, with 9 bases fitting TRBD2. The CDR3 runs to 18 residues. With V trimmed by 4 bases and J by 6 bases, 17 bases remained unmatched. CDR1 KGHSH and CDR2 LQKENI come from the germline V gene. The CDR3 loop is CASSLTLARSGGFDTQYF. The CDR3 nucleotides read TGTGCCAGCTCACTGACGTTGGCTAGGAGCGGGGGGTTCGATACGCAGTATTTT.

This clone was seen a single time. The CDR3 nucleotides are TGTGCCAGCTCACCCTATAGCGGGGGGGCCCTTTCCTACAATGAGCAGTTCTTC. Amino acid sequence: CASSPYSGGALSYNEQFF. The J gene is TRBJ2-1, the V gene TRBV18; TRBD2 aligns across 11 bases. The V segment lost 3 bases and the J segment 1 base; nucleotides outside the gene matches: 8. The CDR3 loop spans 18 amino acids. Per the germline V gene, CDR1 is KGHSH and CDR2 is LQKENI.

The chain uses TRBV5-1 and TRBJ1-2, with 7 nucleotides matching TRBD1. The CDR3 is 14 amino acids. The junction had 9 bases not matched to a gene; V was cut back by 4 bases and J by 6 bases. Germline lookup yields CDR1 SGHRS and CDR2 YFSETQ. As DNA, the CDR3 is TGCGCCAGCAGCAAAACCGGGACAGAAGATGGCTACACCTTC. This encodes CASSKTGTEDGYTF.

The rearrangement joins TRBV27 to TRBJ2-6; a weak D match, TRBD2 (5 bases). This CDR3 contains 16 residues. Looked up from germline, CDR1 is MNHEY and CDR2 is SMNVEV (reference sequence). Trimming cost V 1 base and J 4 bases, with 11 bases left between them. The CDR3 reads CASSLYAGSGANVLTF. CDR3 coding DNA: TGTGCCAGCAGTTTATATGCGGGCTCCGGGGCCAACGTCCTGACTTTC.

CDR3 in amino acids: CASSGGAGAGEGYTF. CDR3 DNA: TGTGCCAGCAGCGGAGGCGCGGGGGCAGGGGAAGGCTACACCTTC. The chain employs TRBV7-2 and TRBJ1-2; weak D call: TRBD1 (6 bases). There are 15 residues in the CDR3. Trimming removed 5 bases at V and 8 bases at J, with 21 bases between. Germline values: CDR1 SGHTA, CDR2 FQGNSA.

The chain joins TRBV12-5 to TRBJ2-3; either TRBD1 or TRBD2 may supply D (5 bases each). Trimming pared 7 bases from V and 1 base from J, leaving 9 bases between. CDR3 length: 13 residues. Germline values: CDR1 LGHNT, CDR2 FRNRAP. Here the CDR3 reads CASETAGTDTQYF. As DNA, the CDR3 is TGTGCTAGTGAGACAGCGGGCACAGATACGCAGTATTTT.

V and J are TRBV7-2 and TRBJ2-4; 9 nucleotides line up with TRBD1. In germline, CDR1 is SGHTA, CDR2 FQGNSA. This CDR3 is built from 16 residues. J lost 0 bases, V lost 1 base, and 1 base had no gene match. CDR3 region: CASSLGTGAAKNIQYF. DNA for the CDR3: TGTGCCAGCAGCTTAGGGACAGGGGCAGCCAAAAACATTCAGTACTTC. The variable domain in full, completed from reference TRBV7-2 and TRBJ2-4, reads GAGVSQSPSNKVTEKGKDVELRCDPISGHTALYWYRQSLGQGLEFLIYFQGNSAPDKSGLPSDRFSAERTGGSVSTLTIQRTQQEDSAVYLCASSLGTGAAKNIQYFGAGTRLSVL.

The chain has TRBV5-6 and TRBJ1-1; a weak D match, TRBD1 (6 bases). CDR1 is SGHDT and CDR2 is YYEEEE in the germline V gene. V gave up 4 bases and J gave up 0 bases, with 16 bases separating them. This CDR3 spans 16 amino acids. CDR3 residues: CASSLLAGVMNTEAFF. CDR3 DNA sequence: TGTGCCAGCAGCCTCCTGGCAGGGGTGATGAACACTGAAGCTTTCTTT.

The CDR3 nucleotides read TGTGCCAGCAGCCTTACAGTAAGCCAAGAGACCCAGTACTTC. This gives the protein CASSLTVSQETQYF. The J gene is TRBJ2-5, the V gene TRBV7-2; D gene uncertain. The ends were cut back, 5 bases at V and 1 base at J, with 11 bases in the middle. Germline CDR1 and CDR2: SGHTA and FQGNSA. The CDR3 extends over 14 amino acids.

The chain is built from TRBV9 and TRBJ2-2; D remains unclear. V was clipped by 3 bases and J by 5 bases, with 14 bases between them. This CDR3 contains 15 residues. CDR1 and CDR2 (germline): SGDLS, YYNGEE. This chain's CDR3 is CASSATPLETGELFF. Here the CDR3 DNA reads TGTGCCAGCAGCGCAACACCCCTTGAAACCGGGGAGCTGTTTTTT.

The rearrangement links TRBV25-1 to TRBJ2-3; 12 bases are a match to TRBD1. V dropped 4 bases and J dropped 7; count of bases not matched to a gene: 9. Germline CDR1 and CDR2: MGHDK and SYGVNS. This CDR3 has 16 residues. CDR3 residues: CASSVPGTGGKYTQYF. CDR3 DNA sequence: TGTGCCAGCAGTGTCCCCGGGACAGGGGGCAAATATACGCAGTATTTT.

This chain connects TRBV29-1 to TRBJ1-1; 12 positions agree with TRBD1. There are 14 residues in the CDR3. The V segment lost 3 bases and the J segment 6 bases; nucleotides outside the gene matches: 5. Germline CDR1 and CDR2: SQVTM and ANQGSEA. CDR3 amino acids: CSVDGDRGPAEAFF. The CDR3 DNA reads as TGCAGCGTTGATGGGGACAGGGGGCCCGCTGAAGCTTTCTTT.

With regard to this clone: Other DNA sequences from this sample encode an identical CDR3 as well. V and J are TRBV24-1 and TRBJ1-2; D perhaps matches TRBD1 (6 bases). The germline CDR1 and CDR2 sequences are KGHDR and SFDVKD. CDR3 size: 13 residues. The V end lost 4 bases, the J end lost 7 bases, and 12 bases lay between the germline ends. CDR3 nucleotides: TGTGCCACCAGTGAAAGCCAGGGGTTTGGCTACACCTTC. This sequence encodes CATSESQGFGYTF.

The chain links TRBV4-1 to TRBJ2-1, with TRBD1 matching over 7 bases. After removal of 0 bases from V and 4 bases from J, the junction contained 6 bases not matched to a gene. Germline V CDR1 and CDR2: MGHRA, YSYEKL. CDR3 size: 16 residues. The CDR3 loop reads CASSQDLGQVYNEQFF. The CDR3 region has the DNA TGCGCCAGCAGCCAAGATTTAGGACAGGTGTACAATGAGCAGTTCTTC.

The sample holds one count of this clone. This rearrangement joins TRBV11-2 to TRBJ2-3; 7 nucleotides agree with TRBD1. After removal of 5 bases from V and 4 bases from J, the junction contained 12 bases not matched to a gene. Per the germline V gene, CDR1 is SGHAT and CDR2 is FQNNGV. The CDR3 contains 16 residues. The CDR3 nucleotides read TGTGCCAGCAGCCCATTCCGGGACAGCCGACCAGATACGCAGTATTTT. Amino acids: CASSPFRDSRPDTQYF.

The rearrangement uses TRBV28 and TRBJ1-6; a weak D match, TRBD1 (6 bases). This CDR3 has 12 residues. CDR1 is MDHEN, CDR2 SYDVKM, per germline. V was shortened by 5 bases and J by 13 bases, with 12 bases between the two germline ends. CDR3 sequence (DNA): TGTGCCAGCAGTAACCCGGGGGCCCCCCTCCACTTT. It specifies CASSNPGAPLHF.

The chain combines TRBV5-4 with TRBJ1-6; 10 bases fit TRBD1. CDR1 is SGHNT, CDR2 YYREEE, per germline (reference sequence). The length of the CDR3 is 16 residues. V was clipped by 0 bases and J by 7 bases; unmatched bases: 4. The CDR3 protein is CASSLATGGRNSPLHF. The CDR3 DNA sequence: TGTGCCAGCAGCTTGGCGACAGGGGGCAGGAATTCACCCCTCCACTTT.

Of note for this clone: A junction end diverges from the germline sequence, so it may reflect a read error. The V and J genes are TRBV18 and TRBJ2-3, with 12 bases lining up with TRBD1. Germline CDR1 reads KGHSH; CDR2 reads LQKENI. The CDR3 is made up of 15 amino acids. The CDR3 sequence: CASSPGTGGTYTQYF. In DNA form, the CDR3 reads TGTGCCAGCTCACCCGGGACAGGGGGCACATATACGCAGTATTTT.

V usage is TRBV12-3 or TRBV12-4 and J usage is TRBJ1-2; TRBD1 matches 8 bases. The CDR3 length is 13 residues. V dropped 6 bases and J dropped 8; count of bases not matched to a gene: 8. The DNA for the CDR3 is TGTGCCAGCAGCCGAGGCAGGGGGCACGGCTACACCTTC. This codes for CASSRGRGHGYTF.

This clone has a handful of counts. This chain joins TRBV6-7 and TRBJ2-7, with 11 bases identical to TRBD1. TRBV6-7 is placed among ORFs of uncertain function. This CDR3 spans 14 amino acids. The ends lost 11 bases at V and 0 bases at J; junction bases unmatched: 6. CDR3 sequence reads: CALRGTGGSYEQYV. The CDR3 DNA follows: TGTGCCCTCCGGGGGACAGGGGGCTCCTACGAGCAGTACGTC.

This clone turned up a few times. This chain joins TRBV19 and TRBJ2-1; D is undetermined. This CDR3 comprises 13 residues. Germline CDR1 and CDR2: LNHDA and SQIVND (reference sequence). The ends were cut back, 6 bases at V and 5 bases at J, with 11 bases in the middle. For the CDR3, the DNA is TGTGCCAGTAGCGTCGGGTTTAACAATGAGCAGTTCTTC. It translates to CASSVGFNNEQFF.

The J gene is TRBJ1-2, the V gene TRBV30; 10 bases line up with TRBD1. The CDR3 covers 13 residues. Germline V gene lookup returns CDR1 GTSNPN and CDR2 SVGIG (reference sequence). V shed 8 bases and J 3 bases; nucleotides not matched to a gene: 6. The CDR3 loop is CARDRGVYYGYTF. The CDR3 nucleotides read TGTGCCCGGGACAGGGGAGTATACTATGGCTACACCTTC. The entire variable domain, with the rest obtained from reference TRBV30 and TRBJ1-2, is as follows: SQTIHQWPATLVQPVGSPLSLECTVEGTSNPNLYWYRQAAGRGLQLLFYSVGIGQISSEVPQNLSASRPQDRQFILSSKKLLLSDSGFYLCARDRGVYYGYTFGSGTRLTVV.

The CDR3 reads CASSLAGFLTTNEKLFF. The CDR3 DNA is TGCGCCAGCAGCTTGGCCGGGTTTTTAACAACTAATGAAAAACTGTTTTTT. The chain couples TRBV5-1 to TRBJ1-4; no clear D. V lost 0 bases, J lost 0 bases, and 12 bases lay in between. CDR1 is SGHRS, CDR2 YFSETQ, per germline. The CDR3 is 17 residues long.